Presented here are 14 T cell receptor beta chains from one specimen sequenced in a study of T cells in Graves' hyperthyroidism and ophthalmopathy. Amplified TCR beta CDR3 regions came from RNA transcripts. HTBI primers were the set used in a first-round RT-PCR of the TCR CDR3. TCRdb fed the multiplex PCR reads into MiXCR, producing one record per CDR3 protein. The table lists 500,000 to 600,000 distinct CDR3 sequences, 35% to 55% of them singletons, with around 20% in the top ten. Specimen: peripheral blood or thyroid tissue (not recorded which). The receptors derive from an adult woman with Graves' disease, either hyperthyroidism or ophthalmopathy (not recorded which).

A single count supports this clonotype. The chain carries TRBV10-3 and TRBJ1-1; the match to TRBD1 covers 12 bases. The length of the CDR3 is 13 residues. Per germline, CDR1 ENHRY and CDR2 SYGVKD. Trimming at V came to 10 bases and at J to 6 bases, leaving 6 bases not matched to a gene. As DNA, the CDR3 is TGTGCCAGTCAGGGACAGGGGGCCTCTGAAGCTTTCTTT. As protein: CASQGQGASEAFF.

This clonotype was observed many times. In nucleotides, the CDR3 is TGTGCCAGCAGCTTACGGAGGAACACTGAAGCTTTCTTT. Translated: CASSLRRNTEAFF. V usage is TRBV28 and J usage is TRBJ1-1; D gene ambiguous. V lost 6 bases and J 1 base, leaving 9 bases between the germline ends. CDR3 size: 13 residues. CDR1 and CDR2 from the germline V gene are MDHEN and SYDVKM.

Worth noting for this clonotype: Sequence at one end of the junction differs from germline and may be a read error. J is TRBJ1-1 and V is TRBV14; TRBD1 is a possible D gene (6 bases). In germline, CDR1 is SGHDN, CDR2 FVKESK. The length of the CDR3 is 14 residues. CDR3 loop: CASSQLDRNTGAFF. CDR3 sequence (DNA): TGTGCCAGCAGCCAACTGGACAGAAACACTGGAGCTTTCTTT. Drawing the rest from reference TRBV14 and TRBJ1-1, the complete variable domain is EAGVTQFPSHSVIEKGQTVTLRCDPISGHDNLYWYRRVMGKEIKFLLHFVKESKQDESGMPNNRFLAERTGGTYSTLKVQPAELEDSGVYFCASSQLDRNTGAFFGQGTRLTVV.

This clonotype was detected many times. The CDR3 nucleotides are TGTGCCAGCAGCTCCAGGGGTATCGATCAGCCCCAGCATTTT. The encoded protein is CASSSRGIDQPQHF. The chain recombines TRBV5-6 with TRBJ1-5; D is perhaps TRBD1 (6 bases). The CDR3 covers 14 residues. Germline-derived CDR1 and CDR2 are SGHDT and YYEEEE. V lost 3 bases and J 5 bases, leaving 12 bases between the germline ends.

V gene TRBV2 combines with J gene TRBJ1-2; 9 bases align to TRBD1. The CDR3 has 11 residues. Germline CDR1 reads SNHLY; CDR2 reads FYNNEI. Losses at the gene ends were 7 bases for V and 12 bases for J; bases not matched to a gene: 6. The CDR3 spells CASTTGQGHTF. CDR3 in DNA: TGTGCCAGCACTACGGGACAGGGCCACACCTTC. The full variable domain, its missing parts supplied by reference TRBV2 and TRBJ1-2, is EPEVTQTPSHQVTQMGQEVILRCVPISNHLYFYWYRQILGQKVEFLVSFYNNEISEKSEIFDDQFSVERPDGSNFTLKIRSTKLEDSAMYFCASTTGQGHTFGSGTRLTVV.

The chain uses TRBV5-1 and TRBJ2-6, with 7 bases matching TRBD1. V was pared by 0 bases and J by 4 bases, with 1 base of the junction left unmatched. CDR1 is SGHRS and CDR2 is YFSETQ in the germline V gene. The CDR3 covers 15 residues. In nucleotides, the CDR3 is TGCGCCAGCAGCTTGGAGGGACAGGGGGCCAACGTCCTGACTTTC. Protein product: CASSLEGQGANVLTF.

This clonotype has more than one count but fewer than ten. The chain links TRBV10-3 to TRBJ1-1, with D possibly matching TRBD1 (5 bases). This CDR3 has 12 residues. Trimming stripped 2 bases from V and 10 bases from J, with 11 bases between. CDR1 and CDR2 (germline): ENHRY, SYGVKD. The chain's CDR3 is CAISERGLGAFF. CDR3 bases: TGTGCCATCAGTGAGAGGGGTCTGGGAGCTTTCTTT.

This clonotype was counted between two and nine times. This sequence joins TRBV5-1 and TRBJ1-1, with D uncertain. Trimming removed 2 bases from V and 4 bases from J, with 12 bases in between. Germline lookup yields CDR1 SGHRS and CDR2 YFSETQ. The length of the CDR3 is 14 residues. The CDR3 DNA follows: TGCGCCAGCAGCTTCCCAGATACGGGCACTGAAGCTTTCTTT. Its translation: CASSFPDTGTEAFF.

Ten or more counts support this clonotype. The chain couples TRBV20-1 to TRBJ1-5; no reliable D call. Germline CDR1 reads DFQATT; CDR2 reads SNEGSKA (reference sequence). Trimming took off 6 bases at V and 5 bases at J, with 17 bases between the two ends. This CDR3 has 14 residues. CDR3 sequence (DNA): TGCAGTGCCGAGGTAGTGGGAAGTCATCAGCCCCAGCATTTT. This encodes CSAEVVGSHQPQHF.

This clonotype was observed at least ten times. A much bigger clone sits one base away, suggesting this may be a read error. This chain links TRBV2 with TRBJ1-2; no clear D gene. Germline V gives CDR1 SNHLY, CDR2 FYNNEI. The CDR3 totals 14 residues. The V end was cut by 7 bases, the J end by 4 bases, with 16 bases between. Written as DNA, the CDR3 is TGTGCCAGCATGGGTAGCAGATCCATCTATGGCTACACCTTC. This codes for CASMGSRSIYGYTF.

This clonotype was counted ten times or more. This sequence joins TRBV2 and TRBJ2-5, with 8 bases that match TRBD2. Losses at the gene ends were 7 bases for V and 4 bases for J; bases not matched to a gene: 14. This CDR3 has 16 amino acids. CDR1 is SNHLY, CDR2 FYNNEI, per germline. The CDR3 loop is CASTPRLAGLVETQYF. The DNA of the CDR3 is TGTGCCAGCACGCCGCGTTTAGCGGGACTAGTAGAGACCCAGTACTTC.

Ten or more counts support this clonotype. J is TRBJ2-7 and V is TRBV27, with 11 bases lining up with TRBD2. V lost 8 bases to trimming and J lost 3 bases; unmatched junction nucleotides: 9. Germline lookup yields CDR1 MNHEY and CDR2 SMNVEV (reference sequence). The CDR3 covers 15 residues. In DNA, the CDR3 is TGTGCCAGCCGAGGGGCTAGCGGGAGGAGCTACGAGCAGTACTTC. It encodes CASRGASGRSYEQYF.

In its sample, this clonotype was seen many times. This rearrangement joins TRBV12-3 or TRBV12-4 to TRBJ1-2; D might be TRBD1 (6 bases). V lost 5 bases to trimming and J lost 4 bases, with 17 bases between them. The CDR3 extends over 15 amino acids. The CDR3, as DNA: TGTGCCAGCAGTCCGCCCGGGGCGGACAGCTATGGCTACACCTTC. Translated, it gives CASSPPGADSYGYTF.

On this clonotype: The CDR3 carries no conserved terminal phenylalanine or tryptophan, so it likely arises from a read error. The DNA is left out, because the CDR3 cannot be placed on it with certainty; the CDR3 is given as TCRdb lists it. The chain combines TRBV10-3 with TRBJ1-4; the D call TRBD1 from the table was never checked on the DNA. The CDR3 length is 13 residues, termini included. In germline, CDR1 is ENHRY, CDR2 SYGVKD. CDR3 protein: CAINSPLDIPRGR.